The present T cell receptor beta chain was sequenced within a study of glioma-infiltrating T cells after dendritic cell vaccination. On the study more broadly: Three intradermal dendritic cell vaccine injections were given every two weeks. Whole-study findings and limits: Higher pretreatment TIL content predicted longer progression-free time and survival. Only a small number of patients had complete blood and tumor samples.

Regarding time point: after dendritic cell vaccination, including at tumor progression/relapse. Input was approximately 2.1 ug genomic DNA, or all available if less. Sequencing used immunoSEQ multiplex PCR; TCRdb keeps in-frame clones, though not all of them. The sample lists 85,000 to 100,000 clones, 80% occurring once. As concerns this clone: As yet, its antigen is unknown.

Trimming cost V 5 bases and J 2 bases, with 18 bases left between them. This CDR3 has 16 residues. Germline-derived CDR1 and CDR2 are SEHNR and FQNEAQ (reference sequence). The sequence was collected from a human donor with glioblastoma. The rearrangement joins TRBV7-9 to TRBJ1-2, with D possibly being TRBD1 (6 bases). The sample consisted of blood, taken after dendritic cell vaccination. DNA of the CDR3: TGTGCCAGCAGCCCACCTCAACAGGGCGTAAACTATGGCTACACCTTC. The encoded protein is CASSPPQQGVNYGYTF.